Listed below are T cell receptor beta chains from one sample, sequenced in a study of blood T cells in healthy people across ages. TCRdb recomputed calls from the 5' RACE reads with MiXCR, one row per CDR3 protein. The table shows some 1.1 million distinct CDR3 sequences, with roughly two fifths occurring only once. Sequenced material: blood. The source of these receptors is a man aged 18 to 29 in good health. Each CDR3 is given without its conserved first and last residue. Not all rows give a size; the values are once, few, many and, for expanded clones, a class.

J gene: TRBJ2-7; clone size: few; V gene: TRBV20-1; CDR3 protein: SARGTGWGSGTYEQY
J gene: TRBJ2-7; clone size: -; V gene: TRBV7-9; CDR3 protein: ASSSPALSSYEQY
J gene: TRBJ2-1; clone size: -; V gene: TRBV4-2; CDR3 protein: ASSQEIRGLAGSYNEQF
J gene: TRBJ2-3; clone size: few; V gene: TRBV7-2; CDR3 protein: ASSPTGTRYRNTQY
J gene: TRBJ2-1; clone size: -; V gene: TRBV7-2; CDR3 protein: ASSVAVGHNEQF
J gene: TRBJ2-5; clone size: -; V gene: TRBV20-1; CDR3 protein: SAKFLPDNEQY
J gene: TRBJ2-5; clone size: few; V gene: TRBV3-1; CDR3 protein: ASSQDWRDSFQETQY
J gene: TRBJ1-1; clone size: -; V gene: TRBV5-1; CDR3 protein: ASSLGEEAGAF
J gene: TRBJ2-3; clone size: few; V gene: TRBV20-1; CDR3 protein: SASGGGYTDTQY
J gene: TRBJ1-1; clone size: few; V gene: TRBV7-2; CDR3 protein: ASSFPPGLNTEAF
J gene: TRBJ1-2; clone size: once; V gene: TRBV30; CDR3 protein: AWSLGGGYGYT
J gene: TRBJ2-3; clone size: few; V gene: TRBV2; CDR3 protein: ASRSGTSGGTQY
J gene: TRBJ2-2; clone size: -; V gene: TRBV28; CDR3 protein: ASSLVVGDTGELF
J gene: TRBJ2-3; clone size: -; V gene: TRBV12-3/TRBV12-4; CDR3 protein: ASSPWINTDTQY
J gene: TRBJ2-3; clone size: few; V gene: TRBV2; CDR3 protein: ASSPQGTDTGTGEY
J gene: TRBJ2-1; clone size: -; V gene: TRBV20-1; CDR3 protein: SAPGTSGSYNEQF
J gene: TRBJ1-5; clone size: -; V gene: TRBV25-1; CDR3 protein: ASSEGYNQPQH
J gene: TRBJ2-7; clone size: -; V gene: TRBV7-2; CDR3 protein: ASSTLTGTGGTEQY
J gene: TRBJ2-3; clone size: few; V gene: TRBV10-3; CDR3 protein: AISGGGEGDTQY
J gene: TRBJ1-1; clone size: -; V gene: TRBV7-2; CDR3 protein: ASSADSFAF
J gene: TRBJ1-2; clone size: -; V gene: TRBV5-1; CDR3 protein: ASKSGLRSYT
J gene: TRBJ2-3; clone size: few; V gene: TRBV11-2; CDR3 protein: ASSLPLGQGSTDTQY
J gene: TRBJ2-5; clone size: -; V gene: TRBV5-1; CDR3 protein: ASSLTRKQETQY
J gene: -; clone size: -; V gene: TRBV4-1; CDR3 protein: ASSQRPEETQY
J gene: TRBJ2-5; clone size: many; V gene: TRBV4-1; CDR3 protein: ASSREGETQY
J gene: TRBJ2-7; clone size: few; V gene: TRBV3-1; CDR3 protein: ASSRVVWEGEQY
J gene: TRBJ1-3; clone size: -; V gene: TRBV5-1; CDR3 protein: ASSSDSGGNTIY
J gene: TRBJ2-5; clone size: many; V gene: TRBV18; CDR3 protein: ASSRDQETQY
J gene: TRBJ2-1; clone size: -; V gene: TRBV7-6; CDR3 protein: ASSSSLRQGFNEQF
J gene: TRBJ1-6; clone size: few; V gene: TRBV12-3/TRBV12-4; CDR3 protein: ASSLDGWAEIPPLH
J gene: TRBJ1-1; clone size: few; V gene: TRBV5-5; CDR3 protein: ASSSDPSRSGSTEAF
J gene: TRBJ1-1; clone size: -; V gene: TRBV10-3; CDR3 protein: AIRRDPGETEAF
J gene: TRBJ1-2; clone size: few; V gene: TRBV27; CDR3 protein: ASRQKRDSDYGYT
J gene: TRBJ2-1; clone size: few; V gene: TRBV7-2; CDR3 protein: ASSRPREQGLDRNEQF
J gene: TRBJ1-5; clone size: -; V gene: TRBV19; CDR3 protein: ASSKTPDSNQPQH
J gene: TRBJ2-7; clone size: once; V gene: TRBV10-3; CDR3 protein: AISRGGSSYNEQY
J gene: TRBJ2-2; clone size: -; V gene: TRBV9; CDR3 protein: ASRTRGTNTVELF